This TCR beta chain was documented in a study of blood T cell repertoires in COVID-19. Per the germline V gene, CDR1 is MGHRA and CDR2 is YSYEKL. V was pared by 1 base and J by 0 bases, with 6 bases of the junction left unmatched. The CDR3 runs 17 residues. Authors' analysis steps: Scientists estimated how many nucleated cells there were by amplifying reference gene primers. Clones were sequenced by immunoSEQ multiplex PCR, and TCRdb holds only the in-frame ones, with some missing. The V and J calls and the clone size are those of that table, but D and trimming were determined from the DNA. Of 150,000 to 200,000 clones in the sample, 87% were seen once.

The chain links TRBV4-1 to TRBJ1-3; TRBD1 aligns across 7 bases. Sequenced sample: peripheral blood. This clonotype originated in a man aged 55 to 70 with active or convalescent COVID-19. DNA for the CDR3: TGCGCCAGCAGCCAAGGAGGGAGGACAGGCTCTGGAAACACCATATATTTT. Encoded protein: CASSQGGRTGSGNTIYF.